This T cell receptor (beta chain) was recovered during a study of shared clonotypes between healthy human individuals. General study results and limits: Estimated richness was generally greater in naive than memory subsets. Several donors shared 5% to 5.5% of their naive CD4 clonotypes.

Naive CD45RA+ and memory CD45RA-negative subsets were split from CD4+ cells. Germline values: CDR1 SQVTM, CDR2 ANQGSEA. The CDR3 spans 13 residues. Trimming pared 0 bases from V and 1 base from J, leaving 6 bases between. Notes on this clone: Its antigen is still unknown.

Sequencing was performed with immunoSEQ multiplex PCR; in TCRdb, only in-frame clones are kept and a portion is missing. This sample has about 1.1 million clones, with 70% to 85% found just once. The material sequenced was memory CD4+ T cells from PBMCs. The subset denotes: CD45RA-negative fraction. This TCR was recovered from a man aged 18 to 30 in good health. Some clones in this sample may be carry-over from other donors' samples. V is TRBV29-1 and J is TRBJ1-1; no reliable D call. Written as DNA, the CDR3 is TGCAGCGTTGAAGATACGGCGAACACTGAAGCTTTCTTT. This gives the protein CSVEDTANTEAFF.